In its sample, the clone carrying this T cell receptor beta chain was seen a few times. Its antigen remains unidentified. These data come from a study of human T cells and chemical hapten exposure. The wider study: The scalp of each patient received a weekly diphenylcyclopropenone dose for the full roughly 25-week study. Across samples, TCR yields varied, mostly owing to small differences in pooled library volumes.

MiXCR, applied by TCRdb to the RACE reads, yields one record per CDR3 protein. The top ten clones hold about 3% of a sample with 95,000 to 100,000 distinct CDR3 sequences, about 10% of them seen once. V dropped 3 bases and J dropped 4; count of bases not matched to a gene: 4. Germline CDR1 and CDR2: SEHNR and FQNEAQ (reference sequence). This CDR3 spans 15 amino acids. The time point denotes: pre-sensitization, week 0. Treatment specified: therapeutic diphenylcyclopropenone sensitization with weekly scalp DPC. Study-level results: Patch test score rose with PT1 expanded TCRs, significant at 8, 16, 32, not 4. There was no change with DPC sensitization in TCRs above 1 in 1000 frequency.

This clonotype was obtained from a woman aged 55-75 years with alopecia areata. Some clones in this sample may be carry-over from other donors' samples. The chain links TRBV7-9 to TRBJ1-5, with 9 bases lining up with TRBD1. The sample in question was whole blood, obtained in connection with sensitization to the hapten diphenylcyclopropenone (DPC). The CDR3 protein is CASSFDRGWNQPQHF. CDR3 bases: TGTGCCAGCAGCTTTGACAGGGGGTGGAATCAGCCCCAGCATTTT.